This T cell receptor (beta chain) was recorded in a study of cytomegalovirus exposure and HLA in healthy donors. Study overall: The roughly 130 validation repertoires, a later analysis reported, used the same platform as the 666 repertoires from the first cohort.

Regarding this clone: Its antigen is currently unknown.

Sequencing was performed with immunoSEQ multiplex PCR; in TCRdb, only in-frame clones are kept and a portion is missing. This table has roughly 330,000 clones, roughly 87% appearing once. Germline lookup yields CDR1 LNHNV and CDR2 YYDKDF (reference sequence). The V end lost 4 bases, the J end lost 2 bases, and 15 bases lay between the germline ends. The CDR3 has 15 amino acids. From the roughly 120-subject validation cohort, which was separate from the approximately 720-subject first cohort, the donors were drawn. Findings of the study overall: The investigators catalogued 164 TCR beta chains as cytomegalovirus-associated. It was reported that the classifier diagnosed cytomegalovirus status with high specificity and sensitivity in both the original and validation cohorts.

The specimen was PBMCs. The V gene is TRBV15, the J gene TRBJ2-7; D possibly corresponds to TRBD1 (6 bases). The clonotype comes from a woman in her twenties or thirties in good health and CMV-seropositive. CDR3 DNA sequence: TGTGCCACCAGCACAGGGGTAACAGATCCCTACGAGCAGTACTTC. The encoded protein is CATSTGVTDPYEQYF.